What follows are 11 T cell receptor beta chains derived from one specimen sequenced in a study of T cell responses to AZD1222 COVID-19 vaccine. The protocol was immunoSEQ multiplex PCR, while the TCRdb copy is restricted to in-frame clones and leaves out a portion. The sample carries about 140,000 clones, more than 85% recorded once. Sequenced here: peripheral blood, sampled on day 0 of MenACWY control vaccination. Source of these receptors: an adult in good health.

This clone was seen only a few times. The CDR3 reads CASSYLAGGFQETQYF. The CDR3 DNA is TGTGCCAGCAGCTATCTAGCGGGGGGGTTCCAAGAGACCCAGTACTTC. The chain uses TRBV3-1 (or the pseudogene TRBV3-2) and TRBJ2-5; TRBD2 aligns across 12 bases. This CDR3 region has 16 residues. Germline V lookup: CDR1 LGHDT, CDR2 YNNKEL (reference sequence). Trimming took 5 bases from V and 1 from J; bases not matched to a gene: 5.

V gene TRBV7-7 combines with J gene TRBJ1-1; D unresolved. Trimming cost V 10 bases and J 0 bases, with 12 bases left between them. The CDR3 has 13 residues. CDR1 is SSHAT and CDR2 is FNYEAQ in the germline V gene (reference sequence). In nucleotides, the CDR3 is TGTGCCATCCGAAAAAACGTGAACACTGAAGCTTTCTTT. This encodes CAIRKNVNTEAFF. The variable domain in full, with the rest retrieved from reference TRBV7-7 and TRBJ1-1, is GAGVSQSPRYKVTKRGQDVTLRCDPISSHATLYWYQQALGQGPEFLTYFNYEAQPDKSGLPSDRFSAERPEGSISTLTIQRTEQRDSAMYRCAIRKNVNTEAFFGQGTRLTVV.

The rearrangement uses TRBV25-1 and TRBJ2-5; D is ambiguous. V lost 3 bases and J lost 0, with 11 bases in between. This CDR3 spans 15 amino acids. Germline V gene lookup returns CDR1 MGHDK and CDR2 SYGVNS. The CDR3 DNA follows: TGTGCCAGCAGTGAGTCTACCTGGTACCAAGAGACCCAGTACTTC. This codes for CASSESTWYQETQYF.

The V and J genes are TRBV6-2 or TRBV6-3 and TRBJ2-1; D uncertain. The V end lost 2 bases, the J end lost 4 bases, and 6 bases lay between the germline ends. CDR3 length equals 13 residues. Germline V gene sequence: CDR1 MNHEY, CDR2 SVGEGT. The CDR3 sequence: CASSYEEYNEQFF. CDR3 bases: TGTGCCAGCAGTTACGAGGAGTACAATGAGCAGTTCTTC.

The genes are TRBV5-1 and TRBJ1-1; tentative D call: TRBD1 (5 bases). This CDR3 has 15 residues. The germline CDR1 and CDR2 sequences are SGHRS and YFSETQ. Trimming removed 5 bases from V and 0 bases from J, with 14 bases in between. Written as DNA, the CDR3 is TGCGCCAGCAGAGACCAGGGAAGTCTGAACACTGAAGCTTTCTTT. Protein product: CASRDQGSLNTEAFF.

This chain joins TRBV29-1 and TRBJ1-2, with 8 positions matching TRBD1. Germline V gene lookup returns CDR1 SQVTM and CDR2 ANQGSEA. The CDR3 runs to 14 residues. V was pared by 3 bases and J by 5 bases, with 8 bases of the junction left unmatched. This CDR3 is CSVDLWTGNYGYTF. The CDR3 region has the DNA TGCAGCGTTGACCTCTGGACAGGGAATTATGGCTACACCTTC. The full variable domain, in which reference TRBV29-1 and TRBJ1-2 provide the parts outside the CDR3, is SAVISQKPSRDICQRGTSLTIQCQVDSQVTMMFWYRQQPGQSLTLIATANQGSEATYESGFVIDKFPISRPNLTFSTLTVSNMSPEDSSIYLCSVDLWTGNYGYTFGSGTRLTVV.

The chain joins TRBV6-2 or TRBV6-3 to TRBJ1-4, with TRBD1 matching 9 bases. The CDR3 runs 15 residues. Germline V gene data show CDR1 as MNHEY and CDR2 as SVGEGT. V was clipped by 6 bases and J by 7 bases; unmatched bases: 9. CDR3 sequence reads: CASSRGQGSSEKLFF. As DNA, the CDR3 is TGTGCCAGCAGCCGTGGACAGGGGAGTAGTGAAAAACTGTTTTTT.

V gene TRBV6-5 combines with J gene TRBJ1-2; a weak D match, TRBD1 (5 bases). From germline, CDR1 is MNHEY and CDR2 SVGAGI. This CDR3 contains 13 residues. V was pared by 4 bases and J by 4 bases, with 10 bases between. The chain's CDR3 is CASSSTGAYGYTF. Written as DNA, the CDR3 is TGTGCCAGCAGTTCCACCGGGGCCTATGGCTACACCTTC.

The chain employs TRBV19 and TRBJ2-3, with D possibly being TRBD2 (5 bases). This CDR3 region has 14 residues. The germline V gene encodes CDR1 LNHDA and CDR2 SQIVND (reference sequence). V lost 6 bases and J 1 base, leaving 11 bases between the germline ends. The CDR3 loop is CASRLLGGTDTQYF. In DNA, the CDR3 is TGTGCCAGTAGACTACTAGGAGGCACAGATACGCAGTATTTT.

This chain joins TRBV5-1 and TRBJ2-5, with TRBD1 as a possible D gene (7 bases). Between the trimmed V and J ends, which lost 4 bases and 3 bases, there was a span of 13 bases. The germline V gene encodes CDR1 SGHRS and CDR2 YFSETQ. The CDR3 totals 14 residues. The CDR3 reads CASSPGGTEETQYF. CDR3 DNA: TGCGCCAGCAGCCCTGGAGGGACAGAAGAGACCCAGTACTTC.

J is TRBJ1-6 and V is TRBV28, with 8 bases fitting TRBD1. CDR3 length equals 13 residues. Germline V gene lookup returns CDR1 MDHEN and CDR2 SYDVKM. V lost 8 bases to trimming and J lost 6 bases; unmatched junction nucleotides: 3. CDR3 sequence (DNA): TGTGCCAGCTTCGGACAGGGTAATTCACCCCTCCACTTT. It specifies CASFGQGNSPLHF. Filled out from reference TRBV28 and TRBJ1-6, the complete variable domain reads DVKVTQSSRYLVKRTGEKVFLECVQDMDHENMFWYRQDPGLGLRLIYFSYDVKMKEKGDIPEGYSVSREKKERFSLILESASTNQTSMYLCASFGQGNSPLHFGNGTRLTVT.